This T cell receptor (beta chain) was sequenced for a study of shared clonotypes between healthy human individuals. General study points: Several donors showed sharing of around 5% of naive CD4 clonotypes.

Sequencing was performed with immunoSEQ multiplex PCR; in TCRdb, only in-frame clones are kept and a portion is missing. Of hundreds of thousands of clones listed, about 70% were seen once; the top ten hold about 10%. The CDR3 contains 15 residues. In germline, CDR1 is SQVTM, CDR2 ANQGSEA. The V and J ends lost 7 bases and 4 bases respectively, with 20 bases between them. This clone has a single count. Its antigen is not identified. The material sequenced was memory CD4+ T cells sorted from blood. As to subset: CD45RA-negative fraction. The rearrangement uses TRBV29-1 and TRBJ2-1, with D possibly being TRBD1 (5 bases). The sequence was collected from a man aged 25 to 45 in good health. The CDR3 region is CSGSYAWGRYNEQFF. DNA for the CDR3: TGCAGCGGTTCTTACGCTTGGGGCAGATACAATGAGCAGTTCTTC.